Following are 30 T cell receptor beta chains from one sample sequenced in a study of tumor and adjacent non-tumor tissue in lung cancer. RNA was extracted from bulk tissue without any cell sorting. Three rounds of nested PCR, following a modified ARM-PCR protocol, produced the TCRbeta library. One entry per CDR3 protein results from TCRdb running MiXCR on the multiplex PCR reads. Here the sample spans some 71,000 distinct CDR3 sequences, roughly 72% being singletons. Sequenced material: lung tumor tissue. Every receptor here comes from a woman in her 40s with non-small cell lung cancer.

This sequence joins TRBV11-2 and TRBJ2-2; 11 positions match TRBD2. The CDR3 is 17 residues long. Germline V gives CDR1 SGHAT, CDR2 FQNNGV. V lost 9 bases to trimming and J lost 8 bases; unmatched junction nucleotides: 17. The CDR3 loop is CASSPSTSGSSMGELFF. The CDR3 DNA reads TGTGCCAGTAGCCCCTCTACTAGCGGGAGCTCAATGGGGGAGCTGTTTTTT.

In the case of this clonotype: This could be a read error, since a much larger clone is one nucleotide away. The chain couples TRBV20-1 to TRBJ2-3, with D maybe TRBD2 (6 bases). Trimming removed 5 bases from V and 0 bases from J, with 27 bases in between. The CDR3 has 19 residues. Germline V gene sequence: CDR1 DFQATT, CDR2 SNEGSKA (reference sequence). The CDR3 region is CSAQTLFAVGGPSTDTQYF. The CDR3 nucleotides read TGCAGTGCTCAGACCCTTTTCGCGGTGGGAGGACCAAGCACAGATACGCAGTATTTT.

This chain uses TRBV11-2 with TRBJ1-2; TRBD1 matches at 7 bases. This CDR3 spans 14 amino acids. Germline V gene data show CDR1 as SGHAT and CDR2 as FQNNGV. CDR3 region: CDRSRDRANYGYTF. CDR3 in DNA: TGTGACAGGAGCAGGGACAGAGCTAACTATGGCTACACCTTC. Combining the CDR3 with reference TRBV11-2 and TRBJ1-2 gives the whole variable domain EAGVAQSPRYKIIEKRQSVAFWCNPISGHATLYWYQQILGQGPKLLIQFQNNGVVDDSQLPKDRFSAERLKGVDSTLKIQPAKLEDSAVYLCDRSRDRANYGYTFGSGTRLTVV.

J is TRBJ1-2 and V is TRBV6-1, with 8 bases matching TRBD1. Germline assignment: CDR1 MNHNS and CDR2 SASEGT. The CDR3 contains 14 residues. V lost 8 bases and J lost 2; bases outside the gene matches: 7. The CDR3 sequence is CASGARTGNYGYTF. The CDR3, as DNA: TGTGCCAGCGGTGCCAGGACAGGGAACTATGGCTACACCTTC.

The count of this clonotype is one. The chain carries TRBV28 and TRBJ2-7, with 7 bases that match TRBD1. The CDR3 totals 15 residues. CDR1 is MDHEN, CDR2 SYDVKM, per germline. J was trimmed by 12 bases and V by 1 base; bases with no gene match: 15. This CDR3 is CASSLSRQGDYGLYF. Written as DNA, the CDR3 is TGTGCCAGCAGTTTATCCCGACAGGGCGACTACGGGCTGTACTTC.

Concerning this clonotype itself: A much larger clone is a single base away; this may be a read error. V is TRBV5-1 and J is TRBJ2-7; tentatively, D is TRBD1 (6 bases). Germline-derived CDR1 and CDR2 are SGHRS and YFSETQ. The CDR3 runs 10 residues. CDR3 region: CASSLGQVDF. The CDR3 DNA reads TGCGCCAGCAGCTTGGGACAGGTGGACTTC.

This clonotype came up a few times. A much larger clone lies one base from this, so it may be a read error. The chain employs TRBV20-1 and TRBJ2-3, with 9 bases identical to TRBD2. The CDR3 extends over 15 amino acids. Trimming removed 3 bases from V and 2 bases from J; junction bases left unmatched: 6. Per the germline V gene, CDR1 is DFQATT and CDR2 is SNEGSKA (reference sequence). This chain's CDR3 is CSASSLAGNTDTQYF. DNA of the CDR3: TGCAGTGCTAGTTCCCTAGCGGGAAACACAGATACGCAGTATTTT.

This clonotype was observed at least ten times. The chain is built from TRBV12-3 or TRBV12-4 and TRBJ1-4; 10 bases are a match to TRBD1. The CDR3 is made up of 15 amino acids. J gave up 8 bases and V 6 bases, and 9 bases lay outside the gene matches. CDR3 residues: CASSRRQGAIEKLFF. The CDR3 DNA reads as TGTGCCAGCAGCCGGCGACAGGGGGCGATCGAAAAACTGTTTTTT.

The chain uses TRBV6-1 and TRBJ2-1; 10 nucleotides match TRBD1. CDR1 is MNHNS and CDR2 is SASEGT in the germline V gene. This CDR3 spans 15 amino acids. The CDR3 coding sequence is TGTGTCGGGAGTGCTGGACAGGGGGAGAGCGATGAGCAGTTCTTC. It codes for CVGSAGQGESDEQFF.

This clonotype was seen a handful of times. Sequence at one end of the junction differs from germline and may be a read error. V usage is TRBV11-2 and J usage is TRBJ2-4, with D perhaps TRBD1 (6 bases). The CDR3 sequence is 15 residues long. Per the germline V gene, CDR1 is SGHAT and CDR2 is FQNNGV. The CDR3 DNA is TGTGCCGGCAGTAGAACCACAGGGGCCAAAAACATTCAGTACTTC. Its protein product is CAGSRTTGAKNIQYF.

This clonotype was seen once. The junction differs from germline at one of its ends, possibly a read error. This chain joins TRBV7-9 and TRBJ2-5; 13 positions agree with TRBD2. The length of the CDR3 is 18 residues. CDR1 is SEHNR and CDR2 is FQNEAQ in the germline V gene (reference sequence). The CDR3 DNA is TGTGTCAGCAGCTTAGGGACTAGCGGGAACTTCTACCAAGAGACCCAGTACTTC. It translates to CVSSLGTSGNFYQETQYF.

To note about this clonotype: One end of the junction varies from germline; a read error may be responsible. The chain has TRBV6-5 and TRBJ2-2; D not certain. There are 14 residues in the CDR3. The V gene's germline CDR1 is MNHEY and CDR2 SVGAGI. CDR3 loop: CASSRDGAIAELFF. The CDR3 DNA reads TGTGCTAGCAGCCGTGACGGCGCCATCGCGGAGCTGTTTTTT.

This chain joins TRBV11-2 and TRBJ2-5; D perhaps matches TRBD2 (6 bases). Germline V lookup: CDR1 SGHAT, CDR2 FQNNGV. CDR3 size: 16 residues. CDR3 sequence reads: CTSSLVGWRAQETQYF. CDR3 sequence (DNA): TGTACTAGCAGCTTAGTTGGGTGGAGGGCCCAAGAGACCCAGTACTTC.

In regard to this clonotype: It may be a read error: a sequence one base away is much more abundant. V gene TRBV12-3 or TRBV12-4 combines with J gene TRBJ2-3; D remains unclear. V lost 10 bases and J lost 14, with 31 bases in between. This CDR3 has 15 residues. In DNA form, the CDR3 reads TGTGCCACCTTAATCCCGACCGAAGACCCGGACGCGCGGTATTTT. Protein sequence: CATLIPTEDPDARYF.

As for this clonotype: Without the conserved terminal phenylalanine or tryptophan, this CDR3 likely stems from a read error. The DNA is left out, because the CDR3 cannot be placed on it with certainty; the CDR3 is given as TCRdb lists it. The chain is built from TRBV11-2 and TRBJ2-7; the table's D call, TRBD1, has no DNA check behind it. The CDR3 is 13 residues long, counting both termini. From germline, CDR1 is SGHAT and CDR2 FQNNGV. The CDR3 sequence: CASSARDRGQVVL.

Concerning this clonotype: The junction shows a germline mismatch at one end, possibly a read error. CDR3 sequence: CASSSWTGQEIQYF. As DNA, the CDR3 is TGTGCAAGCAGCTCCTGGACAGGACAAGAGATCCAGTACTTC. The rearrangement links TRBV7-9 to TRBJ2-5, with TRBD1 matching 7 bases. Germline lookup yields CDR1 SEHNR and CDR2 FQNEAQ (reference sequence). This CDR3 is built from 14 residues. Together with reference TRBV7-9 and TRBJ2-5, the CDR3 gives the full variable domain: DTGVSQNPRHKITKRGQNVTFRCDPISEHNRLYWYRQTLGQGPEFLTYFQNEAQLEKSRLLSDRFSAERPKGSFSTLEIQRTEQGDSAMYLCASSSWTGQEIQYFGPGTRLLVL.

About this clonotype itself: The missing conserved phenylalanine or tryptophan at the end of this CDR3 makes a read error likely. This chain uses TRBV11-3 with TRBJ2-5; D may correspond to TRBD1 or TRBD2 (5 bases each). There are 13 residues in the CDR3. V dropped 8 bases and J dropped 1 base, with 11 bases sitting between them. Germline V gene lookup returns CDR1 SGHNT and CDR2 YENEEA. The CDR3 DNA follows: TGTGCCAGCCGTCGAGGGACCCAAGAGACCCAGTACTTA. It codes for CASRRGTQETQYL.

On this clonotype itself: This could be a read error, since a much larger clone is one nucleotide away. CDR3 residues: CSALDLRDTQETQYF. Here the CDR3 DNA reads TGCAGTGCTCTAGATCTCCGGGACACCCAAGAGACCCAGTACTTC. V is TRBV20-1 and J is TRBJ2-5; possible D gene TRBD1, 6 bases. This CDR3 is 15 amino acids long. Between the trimmed V and J ends, which lost 5 bases and 1 base, there was a span of 17 bases. The germline V gene has CDR1 DFQATT and CDR2 SNEGSKA (reference sequence).

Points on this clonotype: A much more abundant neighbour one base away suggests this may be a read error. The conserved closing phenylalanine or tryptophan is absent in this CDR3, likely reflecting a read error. The CDR3 DNA reads as TGTGCCAGCAGTTTCGCGGGACAGCGGAACGAGCAGTACTAC. Translated: CASSFAGQRNEQYY. V usage is TRBV28 and J usage is TRBJ2-7; D possibly corresponds to TRBD1 (7 bases). Germline V lookup: CDR1 MDHEN, CDR2 SYDVKM. This CDR3 has 14 amino acids. Trimming removed 3 bases at V and 5 bases at J, with 14 bases between.

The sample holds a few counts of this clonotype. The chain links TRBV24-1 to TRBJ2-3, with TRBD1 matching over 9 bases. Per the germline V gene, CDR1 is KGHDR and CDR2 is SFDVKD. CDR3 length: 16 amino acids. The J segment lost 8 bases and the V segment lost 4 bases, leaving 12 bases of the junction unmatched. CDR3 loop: CATSDSDRGGAGTQYF. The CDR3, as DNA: TGTGCCACCAGTGACTCGGACAGGGGAGGGGCAGGTACGCAGTATTTT.

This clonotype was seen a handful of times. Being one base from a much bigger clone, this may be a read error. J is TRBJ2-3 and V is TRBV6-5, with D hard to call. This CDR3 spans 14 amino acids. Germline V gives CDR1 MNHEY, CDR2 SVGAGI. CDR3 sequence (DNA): TGTGCCAGCAGTTACTCGGACCCCACAGATACGCAGTGTTTT. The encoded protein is CASSYSDPTDTQCF.

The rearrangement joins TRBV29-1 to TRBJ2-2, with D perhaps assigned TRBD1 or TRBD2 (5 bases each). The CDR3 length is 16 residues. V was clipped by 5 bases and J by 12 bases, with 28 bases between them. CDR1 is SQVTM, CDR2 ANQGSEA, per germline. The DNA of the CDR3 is TGCAGCGTTACTGGCTCTCTGGGGGTGTCCGGCGAGAAGCTGTTTTTT. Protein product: CSVTGSLGVSGEKLFF.

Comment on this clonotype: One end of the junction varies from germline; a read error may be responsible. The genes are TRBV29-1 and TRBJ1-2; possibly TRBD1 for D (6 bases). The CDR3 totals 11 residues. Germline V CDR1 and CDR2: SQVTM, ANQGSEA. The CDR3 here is CSGGHNYDYAF. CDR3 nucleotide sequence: TGCAGCGGGGGACATAACTATGACTACGCCTTC.

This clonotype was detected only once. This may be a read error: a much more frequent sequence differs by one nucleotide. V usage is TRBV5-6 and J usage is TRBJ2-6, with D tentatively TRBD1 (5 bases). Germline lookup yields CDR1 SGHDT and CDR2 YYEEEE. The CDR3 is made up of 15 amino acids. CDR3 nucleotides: TGTGCCAGCAGGATTAAGGGTTCTGGGGCCAGCGTCCTGACTTTC. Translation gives CASRIKGSGASVLTF.

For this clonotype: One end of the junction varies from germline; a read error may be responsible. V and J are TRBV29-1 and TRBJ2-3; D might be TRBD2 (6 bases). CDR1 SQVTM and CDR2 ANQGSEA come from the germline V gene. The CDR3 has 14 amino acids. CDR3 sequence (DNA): TGCAGCGCCTTTTTAGCGGACGACACAGATACGCAATATTTT. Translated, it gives CSAFLADDTDTQYF.

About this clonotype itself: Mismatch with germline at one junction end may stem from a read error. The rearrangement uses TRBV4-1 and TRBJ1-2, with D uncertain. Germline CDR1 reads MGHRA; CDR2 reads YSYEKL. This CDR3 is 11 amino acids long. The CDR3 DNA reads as TGCGCCAGCAGCCAAGATTTCGATAAGACATTC. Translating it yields CASSQDFDKTF.

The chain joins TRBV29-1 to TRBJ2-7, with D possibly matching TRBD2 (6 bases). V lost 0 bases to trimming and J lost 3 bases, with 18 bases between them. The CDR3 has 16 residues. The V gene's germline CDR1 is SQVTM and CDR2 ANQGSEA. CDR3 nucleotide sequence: TGCAGCGTTGAAGATCAGTATACGATGGGGGGCTACGAGCAGTACTTC. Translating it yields CSVEDQYTMGGYEQYF.

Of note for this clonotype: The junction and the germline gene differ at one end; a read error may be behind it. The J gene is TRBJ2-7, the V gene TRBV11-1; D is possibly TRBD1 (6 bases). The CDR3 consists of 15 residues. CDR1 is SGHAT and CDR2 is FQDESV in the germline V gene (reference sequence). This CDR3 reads CASSFRAEGVYEQYF. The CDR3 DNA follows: TGTGCCAGCAGCTTCCGAGCAGAGGGGGTCTACGAGCAGTACTTT.

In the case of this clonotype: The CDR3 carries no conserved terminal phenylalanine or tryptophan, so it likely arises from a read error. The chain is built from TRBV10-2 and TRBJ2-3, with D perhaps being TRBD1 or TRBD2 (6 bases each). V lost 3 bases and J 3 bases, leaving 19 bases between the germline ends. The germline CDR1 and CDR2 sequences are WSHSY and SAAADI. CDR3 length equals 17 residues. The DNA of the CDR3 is TGCGCCAGCAGTGACCGGAGCTGGGGGGCGGAGACAGATACGCAGTATTAT. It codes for CASSDRSWGAETDTQYY.

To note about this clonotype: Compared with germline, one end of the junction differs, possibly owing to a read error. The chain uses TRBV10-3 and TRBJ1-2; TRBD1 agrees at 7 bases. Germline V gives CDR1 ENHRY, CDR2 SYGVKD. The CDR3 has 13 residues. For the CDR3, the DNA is TGTGCCATCGGATCGGGACAGCTCTATGGTTACACCTTC. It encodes CAIGSGQLYGYTF.